The next 10 T cell receptor beta chains were all read from a single sample in a study of blood T cell repertoires in COVID-19. Generated by immunoSEQ multiplex PCR, the TCRdb table keeps only in-frame clones and is missing some. The sample has over 200,000 clones; 84% are singletons. Sequences were obtained from PBMCs or T cells enriched from blood (not recorded which). These TCRs come from a woman aged 40 to 49 who had recovered from COVID-19.

The chain recombines TRBV18 with TRBJ2-5, with D possibly being TRBD1 (5 bases). The germline CDR1 and CDR2 sequences are KGHSH and LQKENI. V was trimmed by 1 base and J by 5 bases, leaving 5 bases between them. The CDR3 has 12 amino acids. The CDR3: CASSPQGETQYF. CDR3 nucleotide sequence: TGTGCCAGCTCACCACAGGGGGAGACCCAGTACTTC.

The genes are TRBV5-4 and TRBJ2-2; D ambiguous. CDR1 and CDR2 (germline): SGHNT, YYREEE (reference sequence). The CDR3 sequence is 14 residues long. Trimming cost V 1 base and J 5 bases, with 9 bases left between them. The CDR3 here is CASSLFSGTGELFF. In DNA form, the CDR3 reads TGTGCCAGCAGCTTGTTCTCAGGAACCGGGGAGCTGTTTTTT.

V is TRBV7-9 and J is TRBJ2-1; TRBD2 matches 7 bases. The length of the CDR3 is 17 residues. V lost 3 bases, J lost 6 bases, and 14 bases stayed unmatched. Germline lookup yields CDR1 SEHNR and CDR2 FQNEAQ (reference sequence). The CDR3 bases are TGTGCCAGCAGCTTCTCTAGCGGAGGGAAACTTGGCAATGAGCAGTTCTTC. Translation gives CASSFSSGGKLGNEQFF.

This chain joins TRBV28 and TRBJ1-5, with 9 bases that match TRBD1. CDR3 size: 14 residues. J was trimmed by 9 bases and V by 4 bases; bases with no gene match: 7. In germline, CDR1 is MDHEN, CDR2 SYDVKM. The CDR3 loop reads CASSSRDRVWPQHF. The CDR3 DNA is TGTGCCAGCAGTTCCCGGGACAGGGTCTGGCCCCAGCATTTT.

The V call is TRBV4-1, the J call TRBJ1-2; 10 bases map to TRBD1. Germline loops: CDR1 MGHRA, CDR2 YSYEKL. Trimming took 2 bases from V and 2 from J; bases not matched to a gene: 2. CDR3 length: 15 amino acids. The CDR3 region is CASSQTTGGNYGYTF. The CDR3 bases are TGCGCCAGCAGCCAAACGACAGGGGGCAACTATGGCTACACCTTC.

The chain has TRBV28 and TRBJ2-7; TRBD2 is a possible D gene (6 bases). This CDR3 has 15 amino acids. V was cut by 4 bases and J by 3 bases, with 16 bases left in between. Per the germline V gene, CDR1 is MDHEN and CDR2 is SYDVKM. The CDR3 spells CASSYDGRQDYEQYF. In DNA form, the CDR3 reads TGTGCCAGCAGTTATGATGGGAGGCAGGACTACGAGCAGTACTTC. Variable domain in full (rest from reference TRBV28 and TRBJ2-7): DVKVTQSSRYLVKRTGEKVFLECVQDMDHENMFWYRQDPGLGLRLIYFSYDVKMKEKGDIPEGYSVSREKKERFSLILESASTNQTSMYLCASSYDGRQDYEQYFGPGTRLTVT.

This clone was found a few times. V is TRBV30 and J is TRBJ2-1; 8 bases fit TRBD2. J was trimmed by 0 bases and V by 6 bases; bases with no gene match: 4. The CDR3 contains 14 residues. CDR1 is GTSNPN and CDR2 is SVGIG in the germline V gene (reference sequence). Written as DNA, the CDR3 is TGTGCCTGTGAGCGGGGGCACTCCTACAATGAGCAGTTCTTC. Translated, it gives CACERGHSYNEQFF.

The chain is built from TRBV7-9 and TRBJ2-2; 8 nucleotides align to TRBD2. The V gene end was trimmed by 5 bases and the J gene end by 0 bases; junction bases not matched to a gene: 2. The CDR3 runs 15 residues. Per germline, CDR1 SEHNR and CDR2 FQNEAQ (reference sequence). As DNA, the CDR3 is TGTGCCAGCAGCATGACTAGCGCGAACACCGGGGAGCTGTTTTTT. This sequence encodes CASSMTSANTGELFF.

The genes are TRBV11-3 and TRBJ1-1; weak D call: TRBD1 (5 bases). The CDR3 is 13 amino acids. In germline, CDR1 is SGHNT, CDR2 YENEEA. V lost 4 bases and J 1 base, leaving 7 bases between the germline ends. The CDR3 spells CASSSGGNTEAFF. The CDR3 DNA sequence: TGTGCCAGCAGCTCGGGGGGGAACACTGAAGCTTTCTTT. Filled out from reference TRBV11-3 and TRBJ1-1, the complete variable domain reads EAGVVQSPRYKIIEKKQPVAFWCNPISGHNTLYWYLQNLGQGPELLIRYENEEAVDDSQLPKDRFSAERLKGVDSTLKIQPAELGDSAVYLCASSSGGNTEAFFGQGTRLTVV.

The chain couples TRBV7-2 to TRBJ2-5, with TRBD1 matching over 7 bases. The V and J ends lost 5 bases and 3 bases, in that order; junction bases with no gene match: 9. The CDR3 is 15 residues long. Germline values: CDR1 SGHTA, CDR2 FQGNSA. The CDR3 bases are TGTGCCAGCAGCCCATGGGGACAGAGTAAAGAGACCCAGTACTTC. It yields the protein CASSPWGQSKETQYF. The full variable domain, completed using reference TRBV7-2 and TRBJ2-5, is GAGVSQSPSNKVTEKGKDVELRCDPISGHTALYWYRQSLGQGLEFLIYFQGNSAPDKSGLPSDRFSAERTGGSVSTLTIQRTQQEDSAVYLCASSPWGQSKETQYFGPGTRLLVL.